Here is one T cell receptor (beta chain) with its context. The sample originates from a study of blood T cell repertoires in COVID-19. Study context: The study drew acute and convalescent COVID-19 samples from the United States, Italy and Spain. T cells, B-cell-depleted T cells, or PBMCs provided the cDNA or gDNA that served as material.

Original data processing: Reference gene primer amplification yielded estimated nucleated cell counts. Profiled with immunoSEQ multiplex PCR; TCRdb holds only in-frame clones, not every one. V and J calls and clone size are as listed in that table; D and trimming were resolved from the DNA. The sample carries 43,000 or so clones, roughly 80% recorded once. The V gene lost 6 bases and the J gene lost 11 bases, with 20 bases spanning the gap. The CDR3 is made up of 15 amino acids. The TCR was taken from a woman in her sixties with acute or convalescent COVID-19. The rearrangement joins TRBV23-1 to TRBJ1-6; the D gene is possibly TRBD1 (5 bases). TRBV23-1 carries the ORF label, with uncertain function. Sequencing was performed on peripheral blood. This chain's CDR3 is CASRVVQGLSPPLHF. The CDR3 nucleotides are TGCGCCAGCAGAGTAGTCCAGGGCTTATCCCCACCCCTCCACTTT.